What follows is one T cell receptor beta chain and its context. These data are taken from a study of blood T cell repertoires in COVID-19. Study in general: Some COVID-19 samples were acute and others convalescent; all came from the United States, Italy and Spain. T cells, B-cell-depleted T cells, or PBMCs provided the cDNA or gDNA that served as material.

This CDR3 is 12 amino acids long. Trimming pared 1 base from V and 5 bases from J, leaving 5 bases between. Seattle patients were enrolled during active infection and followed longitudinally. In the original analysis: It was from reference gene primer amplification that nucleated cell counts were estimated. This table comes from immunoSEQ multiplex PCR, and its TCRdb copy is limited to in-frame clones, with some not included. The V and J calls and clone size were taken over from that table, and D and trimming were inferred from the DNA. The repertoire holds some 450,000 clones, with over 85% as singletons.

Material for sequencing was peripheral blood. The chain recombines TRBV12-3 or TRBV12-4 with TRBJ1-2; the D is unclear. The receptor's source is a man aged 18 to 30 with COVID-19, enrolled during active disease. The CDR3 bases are TGTGCCAGCAGTTTAGGGCTGTATGGCTACACCTTC. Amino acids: CASSLGLYGYTF.